This T cell receptor beta chain was profiled in a study of Graves' ophthalmopathy and Graves' hyperthyroidism (dated by TCRdb to between 2017 and 2018). Regarding the research as a whole: Peripheral blood samples were taken at the time of initial diagnosis, before any treatment was given. TCR beta repertoire signatures were used to distinguish Graves' ophthalmopathy from Graves' hyperthyroidism and to predict progression to ophthalmopathy. In total, around 130 blood samples were TCR-sequenced: 43 ophthalmopathy, around 75 hyperthyroidism and about 17 hyperthyroidism-to-ophthalmopathy patients. To explore V-J signatures that distinguish ophthalmopathy from hyperthyroidism, a discovery set of 95 to 100 patients was enrolled, made up of more than 40 with ophthalmopathy and roughly 57 with stable hyperthyroidism. An independent validation cohort comprised roughly 20 hyperthyroidism patients and about 16 patients who later progressed from hyperthyroidism to ophthalmopathy. In five to seven hyperthyroidism patients, T-cell repertoires of thyroid tissue and blood were compared. Once sampling was done, hyperthyroidism patients were given methimazole at a starting dose of 30 mg daily, while ophthalmopathy patients were given high-dose intravenous methylprednisolone.

For repertoire sequencing, TCR beta CDR3 regions were amplified from RNA transcripts. HTBI primers and the Qiagen OneStep RT-PCR kit were used in a first-round RT-PCR, which was followed by a second-round multiplex PCR, size selection and purification. Libraries were sequenced paired-end with 100 bp reads on an Illumina HiSeq2000. On the study's bioinformatics: Reads were processed with SOAPnuke, discarding reads with adapters, uncalled bases, mean Phred below 15, or no exact constant-primer or identifier match. COPE v1.2.5 was used to merge the high-quality paired reads. Each unique nucleotide sequence was treated as a clonotype, and MiTCR v1.1 was used to align the clonotypes to the IMGT TRB V, D and J references. Analysis was restricted to V-J combinations with a frequency above 0.0001, which covered roughly 99% of repertoires. For each V-J combination, a TCR clonal expansion and chaos score was defined as F50 clonal expansion divided by the chaos observed in the TCRdist matrix. Welch's t-statistics and random forest were used to reduce the features to about twelve V-J combinations, which were then used as input to a naive Bayes classifier. The similarity between thyroid and blood repertoires was quantified using the Morisita-Horn index. The raw public reads went through TCRdb reprocessing: fastp at Q25, MiXCR clone calling, in-frame beta chains kept. Entries are consolidated by CDR3 protein sequence, retaining the most common genes and DNA. The V and J calls come from TCRdb's annotation, not from the publication. Within this sample are about 700,000 distinct CDR3 sequences, with 35% to 50% of them counted one time only. The ten largest clones take up about 3.3% of the sample.

This clonotype appeared many times. Its antigen target is currently unknown. No quality values exist for individual bases; no much larger clone is one base distant. What the research found in general, with its limitations: The 13-signature model separated ophthalmopathy from stable hyperthyroidism with 85% to 90% sensitivity and 81.08% specificity in cross-validation, and 80%/75% in the test set. In validation, the model predicted ophthalmopathy progression with more than 70% sensitivity and approximately 78% specificity; some 13 predicted patients were CT-confirmed with GO in a median of about 6.2 months. Among expanded thyroid clonotypes with frequency above 0.001, most also showed up in blood, which suggests that blood repertoires may reflect the thyroid immune response. No statistical method was used to predetermine the sample size, and group allocation was not hidden from the investigators.

Ophthalmopathy patients were characterized by moderately to severely active disease, a Clinical Activity Score of at least 3, a NOSPECS grade of at least 4, and a disease duration under 3 months. Patients with other autoimmune diseases, uncontrolled infections, pregnancy or lactation were excluded from the study. Clinical symptoms, serum thyroxine, TRAb, thyroid ultrasound and orbital computed tomography were used for diagnosis. PBMCs were isolated from about 9 ml of fresh peripheral blood by Ficoll-Paque density gradient centrifugation. Trizol reagent was used to extract the total RNA, and its quality was then checked on an Agilent 2100 Bioanalyzer. The receptor comes from an adult man with Graves' ophthalmopathy. The sample taken for sequencing was peripheral blood.

In nucleotides, the sequence is TGTGCCAGCAGCTTAGGCGGCGGGAGGGCTCTAGAGACCCAGTACTTC. This gives the protein CASSLGGGRALETQYF. In this chain, TRBV7-8 is recombined with TRBJ2-5, with 9 junctional bases fitting TRBD2. The V end gives up 1 base and the J end 4 bases, leaving 7 bases in the junction not matched to a gene. The CDR3 spans 16 residues, from the cysteine through the phenylalanine. Here the CDR3 DNA is all that survives: 48 bases in frame from base 1. The germline V gene sets CDR1 to SGHVS and CDR2 to FQNEAQ.